What follows describes a single T cell receptor (beta chain). The antigen remains unidentified. The CDR3 contains 12 residues. The V end lost 7 bases, the J end lost 7 bases, and 11 bases lay between the germline ends. Germline CDR1 is LNHNV and CDR2 is YYDKDF (reference sequence). This sample stems from a study of beta chain features in type 1 diabetes. Whole-study results and caveats: There was a moderate but significant shortening of TCRB CDR3s in all four CD4+ subsets of Type 1 diabetes patients.

Expressed TCRB transcripts were sequenced, since all the RNA that had been isolated was reverse transcribed. Data came from immunoSEQ multiplex PCR; TCRdb stores just in-frame clones and leaves some out. The sample carries 680,000 or so clones, around a sixth recorded once. Material for sequencing was naive CD4+ T cells from blood. The chain carries TRBV15 and TRBJ1-5; D ambiguous. The source is a man in his late teens or twenties in good health. As DNA, the CDR3 is TGTGCCACCACAAGGGCCGGGCAGCCCCAGCATTTT. It codes for CATTRAGQPQHF.